This T cell receptor (beta chain) was identified in a study of early T cells in non-severe SARS-CoV-2 infection. In the study overall: Unsorted whole blood bulk RNA was sequenced, with unpaired chains.

CDR3 length: 17 amino acids. Germline V lookup: CDR1 LGHDT, CDR2 YNNKEL (reference sequence). This clonotype was picked up a small number of times. A much more abundant neighbour one base away suggests this may be a read error. MiXCR was run by TCRdb on the 5' RACE reads, yielding one entry per CDR3 protein. The sample has approximately 97,000 distinct CDR3 sequences, about 10% seen once. V gene TRBV3-1 combines with J gene TRBJ2-6; possibly TRBD1 for D (5 bases). This TCR was recovered from an adult who was a healthcare worker with PCR-confirmed SARS-CoV-2 infection or an uninfected control (not recorded which). Sequences were derived from whole blood, sampled at baseline. CDR3 in DNA: TGTGCCAGCAGCCAAGCCGACAGTTACTCTGGGGCCAACGCCCTGACTTTC. It is translated as CASSQADSYSGANALTF.